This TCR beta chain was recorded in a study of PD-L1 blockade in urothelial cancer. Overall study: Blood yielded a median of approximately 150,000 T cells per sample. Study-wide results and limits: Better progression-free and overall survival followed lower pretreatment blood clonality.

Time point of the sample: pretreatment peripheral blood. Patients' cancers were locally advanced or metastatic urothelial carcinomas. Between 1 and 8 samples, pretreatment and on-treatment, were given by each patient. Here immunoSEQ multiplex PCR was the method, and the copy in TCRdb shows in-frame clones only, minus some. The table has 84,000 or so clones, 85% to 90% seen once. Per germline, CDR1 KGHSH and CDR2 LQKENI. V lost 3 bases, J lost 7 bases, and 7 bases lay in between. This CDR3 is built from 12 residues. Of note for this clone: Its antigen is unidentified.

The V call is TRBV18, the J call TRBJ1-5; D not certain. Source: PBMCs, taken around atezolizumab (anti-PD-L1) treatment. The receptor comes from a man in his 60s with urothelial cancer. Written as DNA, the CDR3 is TGTGCCAGCTCACCTAGTGAGCAGCCCCAGCATTTT. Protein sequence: CASSPSEQPQHF.